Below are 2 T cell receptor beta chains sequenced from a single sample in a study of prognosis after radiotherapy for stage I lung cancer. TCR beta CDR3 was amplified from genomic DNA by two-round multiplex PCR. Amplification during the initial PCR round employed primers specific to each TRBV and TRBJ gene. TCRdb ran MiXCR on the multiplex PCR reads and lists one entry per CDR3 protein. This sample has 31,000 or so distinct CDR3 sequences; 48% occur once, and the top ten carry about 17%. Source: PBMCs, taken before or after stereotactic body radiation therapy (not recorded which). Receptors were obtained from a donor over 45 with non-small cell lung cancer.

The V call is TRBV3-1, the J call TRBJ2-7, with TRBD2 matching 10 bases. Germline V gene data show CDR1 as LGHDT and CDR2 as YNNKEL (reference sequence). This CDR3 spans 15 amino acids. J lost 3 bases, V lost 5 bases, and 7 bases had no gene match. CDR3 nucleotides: TGTGCCAGCAGCAGCCTAGCGGGAGTAAGCTACGAGCAGTACTTC. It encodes CASSSLAGVSYEQYF.

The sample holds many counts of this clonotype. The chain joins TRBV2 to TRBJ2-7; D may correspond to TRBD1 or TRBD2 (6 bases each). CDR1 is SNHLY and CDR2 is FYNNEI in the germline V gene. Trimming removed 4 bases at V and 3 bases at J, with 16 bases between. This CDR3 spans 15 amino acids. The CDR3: CASSAGTRGLYEQYF. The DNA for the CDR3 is TGTGCCAGCAGTGCCGGGACTCGGGGGCTCTACGAGCAGTACTTC.